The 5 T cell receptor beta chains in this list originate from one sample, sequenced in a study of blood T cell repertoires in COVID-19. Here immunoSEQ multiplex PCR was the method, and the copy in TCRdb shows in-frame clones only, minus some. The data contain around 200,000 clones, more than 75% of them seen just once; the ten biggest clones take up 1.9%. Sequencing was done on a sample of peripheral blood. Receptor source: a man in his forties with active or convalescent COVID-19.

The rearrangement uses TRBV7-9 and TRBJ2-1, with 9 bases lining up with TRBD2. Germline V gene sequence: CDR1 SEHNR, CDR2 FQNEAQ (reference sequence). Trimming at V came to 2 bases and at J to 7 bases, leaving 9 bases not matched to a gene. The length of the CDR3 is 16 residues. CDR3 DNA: TGTGCCAGCAGCTTATACCTAGCGGGAACAGGTAATGAGCAGTTCTTC. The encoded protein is CASSLYLAGTGNEQFF.

CDR3 bases: TGTGCCAGCAGTGATAGACAGGGGAACACCGGGGAGCTGTTTTTT. Protein: CASSDRQGNTGELFF. The gene calls are TRBV6-4 and TRBJ2-2; 7 bases are a match to TRBD1. Germline trimming cut 3 bases from V and 1 base from J; bases unmatched to any gene: 2. The CDR3 is 15 residues long. In germline, CDR1 is MRHNA, CDR2 SNTAGT.

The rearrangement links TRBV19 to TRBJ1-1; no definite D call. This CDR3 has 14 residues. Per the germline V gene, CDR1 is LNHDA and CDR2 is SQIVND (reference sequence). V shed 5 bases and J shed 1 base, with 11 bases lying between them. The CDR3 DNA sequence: TGTGCCAGTAGTCACAGCTTGAAGAACACTGAAGCTTTCTTT. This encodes CASSHSLKNTEAFF.

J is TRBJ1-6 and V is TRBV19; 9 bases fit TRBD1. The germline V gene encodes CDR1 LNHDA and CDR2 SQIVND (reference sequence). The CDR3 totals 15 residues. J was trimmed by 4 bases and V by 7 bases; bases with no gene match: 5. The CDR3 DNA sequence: TGTGCCAGTACCACAGGGGGCCGGTATAATTCACCCCTCCACTTT. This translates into CASTTGGRYNSPLHF.

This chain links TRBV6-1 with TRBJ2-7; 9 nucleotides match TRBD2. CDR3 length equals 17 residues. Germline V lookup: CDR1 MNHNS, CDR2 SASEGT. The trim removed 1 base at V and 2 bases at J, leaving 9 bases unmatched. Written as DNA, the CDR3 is TGTGCCAGCAGTGAAGTGGACTTTCCTAGCGGGGCCTACGAGCAGTACTTC. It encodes CASSEVDFPSGAYEQYF.